A selection of T cell receptor beta chains follows, all from one sample in a study of blood T cell repertoires in COVID-19. Sequencing used immunoSEQ multiplex PCR; TCRdb keeps in-frame clones, though not all of them. The profile shows hundreds of thousands of clones, about nine tenths of them singletons. The sequencing input was PBMCs or T cells enriched from blood (not recorded which). The receptors come from a man aged 50-60 years who had been exposed to COVID-19. Each CDR3 is given with its conserved first and last residue. A D gene is named only where the DNA matches it firmly. Only part of the rows carry a size: once, few, many, or a class if the clone is expanded.

D gene: TRBD1; V gene: TRBV5-1; clone size: .; CDR3 length: 15; J gene: TRBJ2-3; CDR3 DNA: TGCGCCAGCAGCTTCGGCGACAGGGATGCAGATACGCAGTATTTT; CDR3 protein: CASSFGDRDADTQYF
D gene: TRBD1; V gene: TRBV9; clone size: once; CDR3 length: 18; J gene: TRBJ1-6; CDR3 DNA: TGTGCCAGCAGCGTAGCAGCTTCAGGGGGCGGGTATAATTCACCCCTCCACTTT; CDR3 protein: CASSVAASGGGYNSPLHF
D gene: .; V gene: TRBV28; clone size: .; CDR3 length: 10; J gene: TRBJ1-2; CDR3 DNA: TGTGCCAGCAGCAGCTATGGCTACACCTTC; CDR3 protein: CASSSYGYTF
D gene: .; V gene: TRBV14; clone size: .; CDR3 length: 16; J gene: TRBJ1-1; CDR3 DNA: TGTGCCAGCAGTCACGAGAGACCAGGGCTGAACACTGAAGCTTTCTTT; CDR3 protein: CASSHERPGLNTEAFF
D gene: .; V gene: TRBV29-1; clone size: .; CDR3 length: 13; J gene: TRBJ1-2; CDR3 DNA: TGCAGCGTACTTCCTGAGAAAGTCGGTGGCTACACCTTC; CDR3 protein: CSVLPEKVGGYTF
D gene: TRBD2; V gene: TRBV5-1; clone size: .; CDR3 length: 14; J gene: TRBJ2-7; CDR3 DNA: TGCGCCAGCAGCCTAGGGACTAGCGGCTACGAGCAGTACTTC; CDR3 protein: CASSLGTSGYEQYF
D gene: TRBD1; V gene: TRBV28; clone size: .; CDR3 length: 15; J gene: TRBJ1-6; CDR3 DNA: TGTGCCAGCAGTGGGAAGACAGGGTATAATTCACCCCTCCACTTT; CDR3 protein: CASSGKTGYNSPLHF
D gene: TRBD1; V gene: TRBV27; clone size: .; CDR3 length: 14; J gene: TRBJ1-2; CDR3 DNA: TGTGCCAGCGCCCTGGGACAGGGGGCAGGGGGCTACACCTTC; CDR3 protein: CASALGQGAGGYTF
D gene: .; V gene: TRBV9; clone size: .; CDR3 length: 15; J gene: TRBJ2-3; CDR3 DNA: TGTGCCAGCTCTGGGGGGGCACTTAGCACAGATACGCAGTATTTT; CDR3 protein: CASSGGALSTDTQYF
D gene: .; V gene: TRBV7-9; clone size: .; CDR3 length: 14; J gene: TRBJ1-6; CDR3 DNA: TGTGCCAGCAGCTTAGATTGGGGGAGGGCACCCCTCCACTTT; CDR3 protein: CASSLDWGRAPLHF
D gene: TRBD1; V gene: TRBV9; clone size: .; CDR3 length: 16; J gene: TRBJ2-1; CDR3 DNA: TGTGCCAGCAGCGTCCAAGCCGGGACAGCCTACAATGAGCAGTTCTTC; CDR3 protein: CASSVQAGTAYNEQFF
D gene: .; V gene: TRBV7-3; clone size: .; CDR3 length: 13; J gene: TRBJ1-1; CDR3 DNA: TGTGCCAGCAGCTTAATAGGGAGGACTGAAGCTTTCTTT; CDR3 protein: CASSLIGRTEAFF
D gene: TRBD1; V gene: TRBV24-1; clone size: .; CDR3 length: 14; J gene: TRBJ1-2; CDR3 DNA: TGTGCCACCAGTGACAACAGGGGGTACTATGGCTACACCTTC; CDR3 protein: CATSDNRGYYGYTF
D gene: TRBD1; V gene: TRBV5-1; clone size: .; CDR3 length: 16; J gene: TRBJ1-1; CDR3 DNA: TGCGCCAGCAGCAAAACAGGGGGCGCGATGAACACTGAAGCTTTCTTT; CDR3 protein: CASSKTGGAMNTEAFF
D gene: .; V gene: TRBV5-5; clone size: .; CDR3 length: 13; J gene: TRBJ1-4; CDR3 DNA: TGTGCCAGCAGCTCCGCAACTAATGAAAAACTGTTTTTT; CDR3 protein: CASSSATNEKLFF
D gene: TRBD1; V gene: TRBV5-4; clone size: .; CDR3 length: 15; J gene: TRBJ2-1; CDR3 DNA: TGTGCCAGCAGCGTCGGGACAGGGCTTGGATCTGAGCAGTTCTTC; CDR3 protein: CASSVGTGLGSEQFF
D gene: .; V gene: TRBV19; clone size: .; CDR3 length: 15; J gene: TRBJ1-6; CDR3 DNA: TGTGCCAGTAGTATACCGGCGGCGGAAAATCTCCCCCTCCACTTT; CDR3 protein: CASSIPAAENLPLHF
D gene: TRBD1; V gene: TRBV7-6; clone size: .; CDR3 length: 15; J gene: TRBJ1-1; CDR3 DNA: TGTGCCAGCAGCGGCACGACAGGGTGGGGCACTGAAGCTTTCTTT; CDR3 protein: CASSGTTGWGTEAFF
D gene: .; V gene: TRBV28; clone size: .; CDR3 length: 14; J gene: TRBJ1-2; CDR3 DNA: TGTGCCAGCAGTCTAAGGCAGGGGTCGTATGGCTACACCTTC; CDR3 protein: CASSLRQGSYGYTF
D gene: .; V gene: TRBV30; clone size: .; CDR3 length: 14; J gene: TRBJ1-1; CDR3 DNA: TGTGCCTGGAGTGGGAGGGGATTCAACACTGAAGCTTTCTTT; CDR3 protein: CAWSGRGFNTEAFF
D gene: TRBD1; V gene: TRBV18; clone size: .; CDR3 length: 14; J gene: TRBJ2-1; CDR3 DNA: TGTGCCAGCTCAGGGACAGGGGGAATAAATGAGCAGTTCTTC; CDR3 protein: CASSGTGGINEQFF
D gene: .; V gene: TRBV5-4; clone size: once; CDR3 length: 16; J gene: TRBJ1-2; CDR3 DNA: TGTGCCAGCAGCTTGGGGGCAGCTAAAGCTAACTATGGCTACACCTTC; CDR3 protein: CASSLGAAKANYGYTF
D gene: TRBD1; V gene: TRBV6-4; clone size: once; CDR3 length: 16; J gene: TRBJ2-5; CDR3 DNA: TGTGCCAGCAGTGACGAGGGGACAGGGGGCCAAGAGACCCAGTACTTC; CDR3 protein: CASSDEGTGGQETQYF
D gene: .; V gene: TRBV5-8; clone size: .; CDR3 length: 14; J gene: TRBJ1-5; CDR3 DNA: TGTGCCAGCAGCCTGGGGACACTCCATCAGCCCCAGCATTTT; CDR3 protein: CASSLGTLHQPQHF
D gene: .; V gene: TRBV7-3; clone size: .; CDR3 length: 16; J gene: TRBJ1-6; CDR3 DNA: TGTGCCAGCAGCGCCCATCCGGGGGGCGGTCGTTCACCCCTCCACTTT; CDR3 protein: CASSAHPGGGRSPLHF
D gene: .; V gene: TRBV28; clone size: .; CDR3 length: 15; J gene: TRBJ1-2; CDR3 DNA: TGTGCCAGCACCCCTCGGGGTGGCAGGGAGGATGGCTACACCTTC; CDR3 protein: CASTPRGGREDGYTF
D gene: .; V gene: TRBV5-4; clone size: .; CDR3 length: 15; J gene: TRBJ1-1; CDR3 DNA: TGTGCCAGCAGCTTGGGAGGGGGGGCTTACACTGAAGCTTTCTTT; CDR3 protein: CASSLGGGAYTEAFF
D gene: .; V gene: TRBV6-5; clone size: .; CDR3 length: 15; J gene: TRBJ1-1; CDR3 DNA: TGTGCCAGCAGTTACCCTCCAGGGAAAAACACTGAAGCTTTCTTT; CDR3 protein: CASSYPPGKNTEAFF
D gene: TRBD1; V gene: TRBV2; clone size: .; CDR3 length: 14; J gene: TRBJ1-5; CDR3 DNA: TGTGCCAGCAACAACAGGGGGCCAAATCAGCCCCAGCATTTT; CDR3 protein: CASNNRGPNQPQHF
D gene: .; V gene: TRBV19; clone size: once; CDR3 length: 14; J gene: TRBJ2-5; CDR3 DNA: TGTGCCAGTAGTATCTATGGGGGCCGGGAGACCCAGTACTTC; CDR3 protein: CASSIYGGRETQYF
D gene: .; V gene: TRBV5-1; clone size: .; CDR3 length: 17; J gene: TRBJ2-2; CDR3 DNA: TGCGCCAGCAGCTTGGCGGGTGGAGGTTCGTACACCGGGGAGCTGTTTTTT; CDR3 protein: CASSLAGGGSYTGELFF
D gene: .; V gene: TRBV18; clone size: .; CDR3 length: 14; J gene: TRBJ2-7; CDR3 DNA: TGTGCCAGCTCTACAGGGTTGGAGATCTACGAGCAGTACTTC; CDR3 protein: CASSTGLEIYEQYF
D gene: TRBD1; V gene: TRBV15; clone size: .; CDR3 length: 13; J gene: TRBJ1-4; CDR3 DNA: TGTGCCACCCACAGGGGGCGGAATGAAAAACTGTTTTTT; CDR3 protein: CATHRGRNEKLFF
D gene: .; V gene: TRBV15; clone size: .; CDR3 length: 16; J gene: TRBJ2-1; CDR3 DNA: TGTGCCACCAGCAGATTCGTCCAAAGCGGGCTAAATGAGCAGTTCTTC; CDR3 protein: CATSRFVQSGLNEQFF
D gene: TRBD1; V gene: TRBV28; clone size: once; CDR3 length: 15; J gene: TRBJ1-2; CDR3 DNA: TGTGCCAGCAGATCTGACTCGACAGGGAAGATCGGCTACACCTTC; CDR3 protein: CASRSDSTGKIGYTF
D gene: TRBD2; V gene: TRBV5-6; clone size: .; CDR3 length: 18; J gene: TRBJ2-1; CDR3 DNA: TGTGCCAGCAGCCCGGGACTAGCGGGGACCCGTCGTGAGGTTGAGCAGTTCTTC; CDR3 protein: CASSPGLAGTRREVEQFF
D gene: TRBD2; V gene: TRBV5-1; clone size: .; CDR3 length: 17; J gene: TRBJ2-3; CDR3 DNA: TGCGCCAGCAGCCCATCGGGACTAGCGGGGGTCACAGATACGCAGTATTTT; CDR3 protein: CASSPSGLAGVTDTQYF
D gene: TRBD2; V gene: TRBV5-1; clone size: .; CDR3 length: 16; J gene: TRBJ2-3; CDR3 DNA: TGCGCCAGCAGCTTGGGACTAGCGGGAGGGTACGATACGCAGTATTTT; CDR3 protein: CASSLGLAGGYDTQYF
D gene: .; V gene: TRBV5-4; clone size: .; CDR3 length: 17; J gene: TRBJ1-3; CDR3 DNA: TGTGCCAGCAGCCCGTTGAACGGGGGGAGCTCTGGAAACACCATATATTTT; CDR3 protein: CASSPLNGGSSGNTIYF
D gene: .; V gene: TRBV11-2; clone size: .; CDR3 length: 13; J gene: TRBJ1-3; CDR3 DNA: TGTGCCAGCAGCATCGACCAGGGGAACACCATATATTTT; CDR3 protein: CASSIDQGNTIYF
D gene: .; V gene: TRBV4-1; clone size: .; CDR3 length: 14; J gene: TRBJ1-2; CDR3 DNA: TGCGCCAGCAGCCAAGATACAGTCAACTATGGCTACACCTTC; CDR3 protein: CASSQDTVNYGYTF
D gene: .; V gene: TRBV3-1/TRBV3-2; clone size: .; CDR3 length: 15; J gene: TRBJ2-7; CDR3 DNA: TGTGCCAGCAGCCCTTGGGGGCTGTCATCCTACGAGCAGTACTTC; CDR3 protein: CASSPWGLSSYEQYF
D gene: .; V gene: TRBV12-2; clone size: .; CDR3 length: 16; J gene: TRBJ2-3; CDR3 DNA: TGTGCAAGTCGCTTAGCGTTTCGGGGGGTCACAGATACGCAGTATTTT; CDR3 protein: CASRLAFRGVTDTQYF
D gene: .; V gene: TRBV5-1; clone size: .; CDR3 length: 15; J gene: TRBJ2-1; CDR3 DNA: TGCGCCAGCAGCTTGGCTAGCTTATCCTACAATGAGCAGTTCTTC; CDR3 protein: CASSLASLSYNEQFF
D gene: TRBD1; V gene: TRBV5-6; clone size: .; CDR3 length: 16; J gene: TRBJ1-2; CDR3 DNA: TGTGCCAGCAGCTTGGGCTGGCAGGGGGATAACTATGGCTACACCTTC; CDR3 protein: CASSLGWQGDNYGYTF
D gene: .; V gene: TRBV2; clone size: .; CDR3 length: 14; J gene: TRBJ2-2; CDR3 DNA: TGTGCCAGCAGGGTCGAAGCAAACACCGGGGAGCTGTTTTTT; CDR3 protein: CASRVEANTGELFF
D gene: .; V gene: TRBV5-1; clone size: .; CDR3 length: 14; J gene: TRBJ1-1; CDR3 DNA: TGCGCCAGCAGCTCTCAGGGTCGAAGCACTGAAGCTTTCTTT; CDR3 protein: CASSSQGRSTEAFF
D gene: .; V gene: TRBV19; clone size: .; CDR3 length: 15; J gene: TRBJ1-1; CDR3 DNA: TGTGCCAGTAGTATACGTAGGGGGGGCAACACTGAAGCTTTCTTT; CDR3 protein: CASSIRRGGNTEAFF
D gene: .; V gene: TRBV9; clone size: few; CDR3 length: 13; J gene: TRBJ2-1; CDR3 DNA: TGTGCCAGCAGCGGACATACAGGGAATGAGCAGTTCTTC; CDR3 protein: CASSGHTGNEQFF
D gene: TRBD1; V gene: TRBV5-4; clone size: .; CDR3 length: 16; J gene: TRBJ2-7; CDR3 DNA: TGTGCCAGCAGCTCTTTGGCCGGGACAGGAATCTACGAGCAGTACTTC; CDR3 protein: CASSSLAGTGIYEQYF
D gene: .; V gene: TRBV4-1; clone size: few; CDR3 length: 15; J gene: TRBJ1-2; CDR3 DNA: TGCGCCAGCAGCCAAGTGATGGGAGCTAACTATGGCTACACCTTC; CDR3 protein: CASSQVMGANYGYTF
D gene: TRBD2; V gene: TRBV11-2; clone size: .; CDR3 length: 17; J gene: TRBJ2-1; CDR3 DNA: TGTGCCAGCAGCTCCTGGACTAGCGGGAGGAATCACAATGAGCAGTTCTTC; CDR3 protein: CASSSWTSGRNHNEQFF
D gene: TRBD1; V gene: TRBV9; clone size: .; CDR3 length: 15; J gene: TRBJ2-5; CDR3 DNA: TGTGCCAGCAGCGACGCCGGGACAGCCGAAGAGACCCAGTACTTC; CDR3 protein: CASSDAGTAEETQYF
D gene: TRBD1; V gene: TRBV24-1; clone size: once; CDR3 length: 16; J gene: TRBJ2-1; CDR3 DNA: TGTGCCACCAGTGATCCTAAGACAGGGAGAAGGAATGAGCAGTTCTTC; CDR3 protein: CATSDPKTGRRNEQFF
D gene: TRBD2; V gene: TRBV28; clone size: .; CDR3 length: 15; J gene: TRBJ2-3; CDR3 DNA: TGTGCCAGCAGTTTCCTCCCCGGGGGGGGAGATACGCAGTATTTT; CDR3 protein: CASSFLPGGGDTQYF
D gene: TRBD1; V gene: TRBV29-1; clone size: .; CDR3 length: 12; J gene: TRBJ2-1; CDR3 DNA: TGCAGCGTAAAAAAGGACAGGGATGAGCAGTTCTTC; CDR3 protein: CSVKKDRDEQFF
D gene: .; V gene: TRBV7-8; clone size: .; CDR3 length: 17; J gene: TRBJ2-1; CDR3 DNA: TGTGCCAGCAGCTTAGCGTCACACGGGGTCCCCTGGTGGGAGCAGTTCTTC; CDR3 protein: CASSLASHGVPWWEQFF